This T cell receptor beta chain derives from a study of PD-1 blockade in mismatch repair-deficient tumors. There are 12 residues in the CDR3. Germline values: CDR1 SNHLY, CDR2 FYNNEI. Between the trimmed V and J ends, which lost 2 bases and 7 bases, there was a span of 9 bases. Produced via immunoSEQ multiplex PCR; TCRdb's table is partial and in-frame only. The data show over 100,000 clones, 60% to 85% seen once. Sequences were derived from peripheral blood, sampled about 60 weeks after starting pembrolizumab. This TCR was sampled from an adult with mismatch repair-deficient cancer. This chain connects TRBV2 to TRBJ2-7; D ambiguous. In nucleotides, the CDR3 is TGTGCCAGCAGTGAATTTAAGGTTGAGCAGTACTTC. Its protein is CASSEFKVEQYF.